A selection of T cell receptor beta chains follows, all from one sample in a study of blood T cell repertoires in COVID-19. The data were produced by immunoSEQ multiplex PCR, yet TCRdb's version contains in-frame clones alone and is incomplete. The table lists around 620,000 clones, approximately 90% of them singletons. Sequencing input: peripheral blood. These receptors were collected from a young woman with acute or convalescent COVID-19. Both conserved end residues are part of each CDR3. The order of the fields is J gene, D gene, clone size, CDR3 length, V gene, CDR3 DNA, CDR3 protein. D genes are given only for firm matches. Some rows mark clone size as missing; the rest say once, few, many or name a class of expanded clone.

>TRBJ1-1|TRBD1|.|17|TRBV5-4
TGTGCCAGCAGGCAAGGGACAGGGGGTTACCGGGACACTGAAGCTTTCTTT
CASRQGTGGYRDTEAFF
>TRBJ2-3|.|.|13|TRBV5-1
TGCGCCAGCGGCAAACAGGGTACAGATACGCAGTATTTT
CASGKQGTDTQYF
>TRBJ1-2|TRBD1|.|16|TRBV9
TGTGCCAGCAGCGTTTACCGGGACAGGGGCATTTGGGGCTACACCTTC
CASSVYRDRGIWGYTF
>TRBJ1-1|TRBD1|.|15|TRBV7-2
TGTGCCAGCAGCTCTACAGGGGGCGTGAACACTGAAGCTTTCTTT
CASSSTGGVNTEAFF
>TRBJ1-1|.|.|14|TRBV14
TGTGCCAGCAGCCCTCATCAGGGGAACACTGAAGCTTTCTTT
CASSPHQGNTEAFF
>TRBJ2-1|.|.|16|TRBV7-9
TGTGCCAGCAGCGGGACAGAGGACTATTCCTACAATGAGCAGTTCTTC
CASSGTEDYSYNEQFF
>TRBJ2-1|TRBD2|.|15|TRBV5-1
TGCGCCAGCAGCTTGGTGGCTAGCGGGGCCAATGAGCAGTTCTTC
CASSLVASGANEQFF
>TRBJ1-5|TRBD1|.|14|TRBV2
TGTGCCAGCAGTCCCAGGACAGGAGCTTGGCCCCAGCATTTT
CASSPRTGAWPQHF
>TRBJ1-5|TRBD1|.|14|TRBV5-5
TGTGCCAGCAGCAAGGGACAGGGAAATCAGCCCCAGCATTTT
CASSKGQGNQPQHF
>TRBJ1-2|.|once|15|TRBV5-4
TGTGCCAGCAGCCCCTCCCGACAGGCCAACTATGGCTACACCTTC
CASSPSRQANYGYTF
>TRBJ1-2|TRBD1|.|14|TRBV5-1
TGCGCCAGCAGCTTGGAGGGGCAGGGGGGAGGCTACACCTTC
CASSLEGQGGGYTF
>TRBJ1-3|TRBD1|.|14|TRBV5-1
TGCGCCAGCAGCCCAGGGGGATCTGGAAACACCATATATTTT
CASSPGGSGNTIYF
>TRBJ2-1|.|.|15|TRBV6-5
TGTGCCAGCAGAAGTGGGAGGGGGGGGTACAATGAGCAGTTCTTC
CASRSGRGGYNEQFF
>TRBJ1-2|TRBD1|few|13|TRBV5-1
TGCGCCAGCAGCTCGGACAGGGGGAATGGCTACACCTTC
CASSSDRGNGYTF
>TRBJ1-2|TRBD1|.|16|TRBV19
TGTGCCAGTAACCGCCGACCGGGACAGCAAAGGCATGGCTACACCTTC
CASNRRPGQQRHGYTF
>TRBJ2-2|.|.|15|TRBV24-1
TGTGCCACCAGTGATCCAGGGGGGCGCCCCGGGGAGCTGTTTTTT
CATSDPGGRPGELFF
>TRBJ1-2|.|.|16|TRBV6-5
TGTGCCAGCAGTTCTTTAGGGACCGGGGGAGCGTCGGGCTACACCTTC
CASSSLGTGGASGYTF
>TRBJ1-5|TRBD1|.|17|TRBV5-8
TGTGCCAGCAGTCCTCCTGGCACAGGGGGTAGCAATCAGCCCCAGCATTTT
CASSPPGTGGSNQPQHF
>TRBJ2-3|TRBD1|.|16|TRBV29-1
TGCAGCGTTTCTGGGGACAGGGGTTTAAGCACAGATACGCAGTATTTT
CSVSGDRGLSTDTQYF
>TRBJ2-3|.|.|17|TRBV5-3
TGTGCCAGAAGCTCCGCCGACGGGGATGGGGGCACAGATACGCAGTATTTT
CARSSADGDGGTDTQYF
>TRBJ2-2|TRBD1|.|17|TRBV5-6
TGTGCCAGCAGTTCAGTTCACCACAGGGGAACCACCGGGGAGCTGTTTTTT
CASSSVHHRGTTGELFF
>TRBJ2-5|TRBD2|.|15|TRBV25-1
TGTGCCAGCAGTCGGACTAGCGGGGGGGTTGAGACCCAGTACTTC
CASSRTSGGVETQYF
>TRBJ1-1|.|.|12|TRBV5-1
TGCGCCAGCAAGGGGTATAGAACTGAAGCTTTCTTT
CASKGYRTEAFF
>TRBJ2-2|.|.|18|TRBV5-1
TGCGCCAGCAGCGGCCTTACAGAACCTACGAAGAACACCGGGGAGCTGTTTTTT
CASSGLTEPTKNTGELFF
>TRBJ2-1|.|.|12|TRBV19
TGTGCCACTTGGGACACATACAATGAGCAGTTCTTC
CATWDTYNEQFF
>TRBJ2-6|TRBD1|once|17|TRBV7-8
TGTGCCAGCAGCTTAAGGACAGGGCGCTCTGGGGCCAACGTCCTGACTTTC
CASSLRTGRSGANVLTF
>TRBJ2-2|TRBD2|.|12|TRBV19
TGTGCCAGTAGTTGGGAGGGTGGGGAGCTGTTTTTT
CASSWEGGELFF
>TRBJ2-7|TRBD2|.|12|TRBV6-2/TRBV6-3
TGTGCCAGCAGTCGGGAGGGCTACGAGCAGTACTTC
CASSREGYEQYF
>TRBJ1-4|TRBD1|.|15|TRBV5-1
TGCGCCAGCAGCTTGGGGACAGGAACTAATGAAAAACTGTTTTTT
CASSLGTGTNEKLFF
>TRBJ1-1|TRBD1|.|14|TRBV19
TGTGCCAGTGGGGGACAGGGGATGAACACTGAAGCTTTCTTT
CASGGQGMNTEAFF
>TRBJ2-7|TRBD1|.|15|TRBV5-6
TGTGCCAGCAGCGGCAGGGGGACAGGGGTTTACGAGCAGTACTTC
CASSGRGTGVYEQYF
>TRBJ1-6|TRBD1|.|16|TRBV18
TGTGCCAGCTCACCCCTCCCAGACAGGGGAAGCTCACCCCTCCACTTT
CASSPLPDRGSSPLHF
>TRBJ1-2|.|.|13|TRBV4-1
TGCGCCAGCAGCCAAAGGGGTCCCGGCGGCTACACCTTC
CASSQRGPGGYTF
>TRBJ1-1|.|.|13|TRBV18
TGTGCCAGCTCACCCGACAGCCCTGCTGAAGCTTTCTTT
CASSPDSPAEAFF
>TRBJ1-3|TRBD1|.|18|TRBV4-1
TGCGCCAGCAGCCAAGATGGGACAGGGGGTATATCTGGAAACACCATATATTTT
CASSQDGTGGISGNTIYF
>TRBJ1-1|TRBD1|.|14|TRBV3-1/TRBV3-2
TGTGCCAGCAGCCTTTCTGACAGGGTGACTGAAGCTTTCTTT
CASSLSDRVTEAFF
>TRBJ1-1|TRBD1|once|15|TRBV4-1
TGCGCCAGCAGCTTCCAGGGGGCCGGGAGCACTGAAGCTTTCTTT
CASSFQGAGSTEAFF
>TRBJ2-4|.|.|19|TRBV19
TGTGCCAGTAGTATAACCTTTGGAGGTGAGGGATTAGCCAAAAACATTCAGTACTTC
CASSITFGGEGLAKNIQYF
>TRBJ1-1|.|.|18|TRBV5-1
TGCGCCAGCAGCTTGTGGTACACAGGTCTATTCATGAACACTGAAGCTTTCTTT
CASSLWYTGLFMNTEAFF
>TRBJ1-1|.|few|16|TRBV5-1
TGCGCCAGCAGCCACCGGTGGTTGGGGAGGGGAACTGAAGCTTTCTTT
CASSHRWLGRGTEAFF
>TRBJ1-2|TRBD1|.|16|TRBV19
TGTGCCAGTAGTGCTCCACCCGGACAGGGGATCTATGGCTACACCTTC
CASSAPPGQGIYGYTF
>TRBJ1-2|.|once|16|TRBV3-1/TRBV3-2
TGTGCCAGCAGCCAAGATCACCGGGGTGCAAAGTATGGCTACACCTTC
CASSQDHRGAKYGYTF
>TRBJ2-5|.|.|14|TRBV30
TGTGCCTGGAGGGAGATTGCTAGGAGGGAGACCCAGTACTTC
CAWREIARRETQYF
>TRBJ2-1|.|.|13|TRBV12-3/TRBV12-4
TGTGCCAGCAGATTACAGGGTTGGAATGAGCAGTTCTTC
CASRLQGWNEQFF
>TRBJ1-1|.|.|16|TRBV4-2
TGTGCCAGCAGCCAAGAGAGCGGAGGGACGAACACTGAAGCTTTCTTT
CASSQESGGTNTEAFF
>TRBJ2-3|TRBD2|.|14|TRBV7-3
TGTGCCAGCAGGACTAGCGGGGGGGCAGATACGCAGTATTTT
CASRTSGGADTQYF
>TRBJ1-4|TRBD1|.|16|TRBV5-1
TGCGCCAGCAGCGGAGGATACAGGGGATCTAATGAAAAACTGTTTTTT
CASSGGYRGSNEKLFF